The subject of this entry is one TCR beta chain. What it binds is not known. The record originates from a study of cytomegalovirus exposure and HLA in healthy donors. The study, taken as a whole, reports: The classifier reportedly diagnosed cytomegalovirus status with high sensitivity and specificity. Links to common viral pathogens appeared, in a later analysis, for several of the most significant clusters.

60 Vbeta and 13 Jbeta primers were used in PCR. Measured with immunoSEQ multiplex PCR; TCRdb has only the in-frame clones, and not every one. Its listing shows around 120,000 clones. The receptor's source is a man aged 18 to 30 in good health and CMV-seronegative. The sample taken for sequencing was PBMCs.

The DNA of the CDR3 is TGTGCCAGCAGCCAGACAGGGGGCGGTGGGCAGCCCCAGCATTTT. Its protein product is CASSQTGGGGQPQHF. J is TRBJ1-5 and V is TRBV4-2, with 10 bases that match TRBD1. V shed 3 bases, J shed 7 bases, and the junction held 6 bases outside the gene matches. Germline V lookup: CDR1 LGHNA, CDR2 YNFKEQ. The CDR3 loop spans 15 amino acids.